The sequence of this T cell receptor (beta chain) was determined in a study of T cell repertoires in cytomegalovirus infection. Study-level information: Recently identified HLA-C-restricted and well-studied HLA-B-restricted CMV epitopes were used. Study-level points and caveats: Accumulated public TCR beta family frequency recognized individuals carrying CMV together with the relevant HLA.

About this clonotype: Its antigen is not known.

TCRdb reprocessed the reads via MiXCR and lists one record per CDR3 protein. The sample shows about 900,000 distinct CDR3 sequences, roughly 30% of them seen only once. Here the sequenced sample was cultured CD8+ T cells from PBMCs, taken from culture after CMV antigen stimulation. This clonotype originated in a human donor in good health (CMV status not recorded). Some clones in this sample may be carry-over from other donors' samples.

The CDR3 region has the DNA TGTGCCACCAGTGAGTTACAGGGGGCGGGAGAGACCCAGTACTTC. Protein: CATSELQGAGETQYF. The genes are TRBV24-1 and TRBJ2-5; TRBD1 agrees at 9 bases. Germline V lookup: CDR1 KGHDR, CDR2 SFDVKD. This CDR3 is built from 15 residues. J was trimmed by 4 bases and V by 4 bases; bases with no gene match: 6.